What follows is one TCR beta chain and its context. The antigen is undetermined. The data belong to a study of blood T cells in healthy people across ages. Study results and caveats: Both naive CD4+ cell counts and diversity were greater in long-lived donors than in aged donors.

Every sample had a minimum of 7 million PBMCs isolated. It was with a sample-barcoded 5' primer and a J-beta primer mix that a second PCR of about 7 to 12 cycles was run. MiXCR, applied by TCRdb to the 5' RACE reads, yields one record per CDR3 protein. The table records fewer than 2,000,000 distinct CDR3 sequences, roughly two fifths of them present only once. V shed 1 base and J shed 4 bases, with 15 bases lying between them. The germline V gene has CDR1 SGHVS and CDR2 FQNEAQ. The CDR3 consists of 16 residues. This TCR came from a human donor in good health. V and J are TRBV7-8 and TRBJ2-3; D is possibly TRBD2 (5 bases). Sequencing input: blood. This CDR3 is CASSLGGMGYPDTQYF. In nucleotides, the CDR3 is TGTGCCAGCAGCTTAGGAGGGATGGGATACCCAGATACGCAGTATTTT. Full variable domain (remainder filled in from reference TRBV7-8 and TRBJ2-3): GAGVSQSPRYKVAKRGQDVALRCDPISGHVSLFWYQQALGQGPEFLTYFQNEAQLDKSGLPSDRFFAERPEGSVSTLKIQRTQQEDSAVYLCASSLGGMGYPDTQYFGPGTRLTVL.